This T cell receptor beta chain was identified in a study of shared clonotypes between healthy human individuals. Study summary: Donors had three CD4 naive, three CD4 memory, two CD8 naive and one CD8 memory plate apiece.

The CDR3 is 13 residues long. Germline CDR1 reads WNHNN; CDR2 reads SYGVQD (reference sequence). With 4 bases removed from V and 4 bases from J, the gap between germline ends came to 10 bases. Naive CD8 populations comprised CD45RO-negative cells positively selected for CCR7, excluding terminally differentiated effector memory CD45RA+ cells. Sequenced by immunoSEQ multiplex PCR; TCRdb stores in-frame clones only, minus some. The sample has 660,000 or so clones, approximately 96% seen once; the top ten hold roughly 0.1%. The receptor was isolated from a young woman in good health. Sequencing input: naive CD8+ T cells sorted from blood. The chain employs TRBV10-1 and TRBJ1-1; D ambiguous. The CDR3 DNA sequence: TGCGCCAGCAGTGGAGGGCCGGGCACTGAAGCTTTCTTT. Its protein is CASSGGPGTEAFF.